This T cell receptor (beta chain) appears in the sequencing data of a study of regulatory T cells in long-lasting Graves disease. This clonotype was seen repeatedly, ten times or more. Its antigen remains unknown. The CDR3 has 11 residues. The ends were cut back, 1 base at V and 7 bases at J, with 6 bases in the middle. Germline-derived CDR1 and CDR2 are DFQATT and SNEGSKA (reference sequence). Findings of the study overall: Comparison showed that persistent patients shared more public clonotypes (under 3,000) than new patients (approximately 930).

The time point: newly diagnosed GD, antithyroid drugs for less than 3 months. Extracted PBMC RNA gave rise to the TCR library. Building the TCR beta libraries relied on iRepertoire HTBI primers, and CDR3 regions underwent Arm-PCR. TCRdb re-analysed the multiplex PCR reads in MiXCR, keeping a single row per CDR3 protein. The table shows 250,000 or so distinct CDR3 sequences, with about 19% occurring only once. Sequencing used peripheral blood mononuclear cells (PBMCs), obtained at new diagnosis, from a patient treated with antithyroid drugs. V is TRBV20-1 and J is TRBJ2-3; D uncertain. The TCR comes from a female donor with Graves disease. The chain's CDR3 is CSARVGNTQYF. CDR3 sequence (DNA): TGCAGTGCTAGAGTAGGGAATACGCAGTATTTT.